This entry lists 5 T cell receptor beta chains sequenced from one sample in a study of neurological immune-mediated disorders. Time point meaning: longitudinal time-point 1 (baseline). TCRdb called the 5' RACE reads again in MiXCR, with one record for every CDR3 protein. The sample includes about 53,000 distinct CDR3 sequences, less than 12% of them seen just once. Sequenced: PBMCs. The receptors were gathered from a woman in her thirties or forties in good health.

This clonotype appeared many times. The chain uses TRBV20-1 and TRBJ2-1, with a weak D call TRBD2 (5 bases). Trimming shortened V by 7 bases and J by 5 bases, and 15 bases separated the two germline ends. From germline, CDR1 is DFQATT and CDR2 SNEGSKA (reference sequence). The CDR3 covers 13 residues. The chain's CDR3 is CSVGLLPDNEQFF. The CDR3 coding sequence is TGCAGTGTAGGACTCCTACCGGACAATGAGCAGTTCTTC.

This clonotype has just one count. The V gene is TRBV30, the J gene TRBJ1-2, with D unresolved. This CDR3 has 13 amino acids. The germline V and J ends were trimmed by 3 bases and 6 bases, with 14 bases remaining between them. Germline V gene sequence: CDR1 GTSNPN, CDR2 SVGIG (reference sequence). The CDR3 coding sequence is TGTGCCTGGAGGATGGCCCCCGGCAATGGCTACACCTTC. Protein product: CAWRMAPGNGYTF.

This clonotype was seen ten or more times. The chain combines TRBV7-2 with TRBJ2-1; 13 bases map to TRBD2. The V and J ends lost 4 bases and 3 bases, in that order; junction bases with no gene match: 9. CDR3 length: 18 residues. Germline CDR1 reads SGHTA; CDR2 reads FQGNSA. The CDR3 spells CASSSHGLAGDFYNEQFF. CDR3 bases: TGTGCCAGCAGCTCACACGGACTAGCGGGAGATTTCTACAATGAGCAGTTCTTC.

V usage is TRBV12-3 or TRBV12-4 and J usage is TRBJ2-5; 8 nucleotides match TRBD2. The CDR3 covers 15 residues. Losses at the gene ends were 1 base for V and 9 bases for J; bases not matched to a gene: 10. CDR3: CASSLGRGAAEAQYF. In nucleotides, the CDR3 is TGTGCCAGCAGTTTAGGGCGGGGGGCAGCGGAGGCCCAGTACTTC.

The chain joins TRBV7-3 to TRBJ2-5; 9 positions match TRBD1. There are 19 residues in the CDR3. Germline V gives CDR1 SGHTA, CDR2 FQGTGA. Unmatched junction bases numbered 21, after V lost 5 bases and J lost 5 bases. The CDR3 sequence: CASSPRRQGEDYLGETQYF. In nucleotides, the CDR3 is TGTGCCAGCAGCCCCCGGCGACAGGGGGAGGACTATCTCGGCGAGACCCAGTACTTC.